Listed below are T cell receptor beta chains from one sample, sequenced in a study of blood T cell repertoires in COVID-19. The repertoire was sequenced with immunoSEQ multiplex PCR; TCRdb's copy has only in-frame clones and lacks some. The sample lists 150,000 to 200,000 clones; about four fifths were seen once. Sequencing input: PBMCs or T cells enriched from blood (not recorded which). The receptors here all came from a man aged 50 or older who had recovered from COVID-19. Each CDR3 is given with its conserved first and last residue. A D gene is named only where the DNA matches it firmly. Not all rows give a size; the values are once, few, many and, for expanded clones, a class.

NA	TRBV29-1	NA	TRBJ1-1	TGCAGCGTTGGGCAGGGGAACACTGAAGCTTTCTTT	CSVGQGNTEAFF
few	TRBV6-4	NA	TRBJ1-1	TGTGCCAGCAGTGAAACAGACAAGAACACTGAAGCTTTCTTT	CASSETDKNTEAFF
few	TRBV11-1	NA	TRBJ1-1	TGTGCCAGCAGCCTTCAGAGCTTGGGAGGGAGCACTGAAGCTTTCTTT	CASSLQSLGGSTEAFF
NA	TRBV11-1	NA	TRBJ2-6	TGTGCCAGCAGCTCCGGGTGGTTGACTGGGGCCAACGTCCTGACTTTC	CASSSGWLTGANVLTF
once	TRBV7-9	TRBD1	TRBJ1-2	TGTGCCAGCAGCTTTCCGGGACAGTATGGCTACACCTTC	CASSFPGQYGYTF
once	TRBV5-1	NA	TRBJ1-2	TGCGCCAGCAGCTTGGAGGGCAGGGCAAACTATGGCTACACCTTC	CASSLEGRANYGYTF
NA	TRBV14	NA	TRBJ2-7	TGTGCCAGCAGCCAATCAGGGGCCTACGAGCAGTACTTC	CASSQSGAYEQYF
NA	TRBV12-5	NA	TRBJ1-6	TGTGCTAGTGGGGACTCCGGAGGGAATTCACCCCTCCACTTT	CASGDSGGNSPLHF
NA	TRBV7-9	TRBD1	TRBJ1-2	TGTGCCAGCAGCCCAGGAACAGGGGCCTTTAACTATGGCTACACCTTC	CASSPGTGAFNYGYTF
NA	TRBV30	TRBD1	TRBJ1-1	TGTGCCTGGAGTATAACAGGGGGGAACACTGAAGCTTTCTTT	CAWSITGGNTEAFF
NA	TRBV3-1/TRBV3-2	NA	TRBJ1-3	TGTGCCAGCAGCCCCTTTAACGGTAACCTTGGAAACACCATATATTTT	CASSPFNGNLGNTIYF
NA	TRBV27	TRBD2	TRBJ2-3	TGTGCCAGCAGTTCCCTAGCGGGGGGCCCCTACTCTAGCACAGATACGCAGTATTTT	CASSSLAGGPYSSTDTQYF
NA	TRBV20-1	TRBD1	TRBJ1-2	TGCAGTGTAGAGGACAGGGCTGGCTACACCTTC	CSVEDRAGYTF
NA	TRBV5-5	TRBD1	TRBJ1-1	TGTGCCAGCAGCTTTACAGGGGGGACTGAAGCTTTCTTT	CASSFTGGTEAFF
NA	TRBV6-4	NA	TRBJ2-1	TGTGCCAGCAGTGAGAAGCTAGAGAGCTCCTACAATGAGCAGTTCTTC	CASSEKLESSYNEQFF
NA	TRBV9	NA	TRBJ2-5	TGTGCCAGCAGCGTCTCGGGGGTAGAGACCCAGTACTTC	CASSVSGVETQYF
NA	TRBV14	NA	TRBJ1-2	TGTGCCAGCAGCCAGGGGCAGGGGATGGGCTATGGCTACACCTTC	CASSQGQGMGYGYTF
NA	TRBV5-4	NA	TRBJ2-1	TGTGCCAGCAGCCAACAGTCGTTTTCCTACAATGAGCAGTTCTTC	CASSQQSFSYNEQFF
NA	TRBV9	NA	TRBJ2-1	TGTGCCAGCAGCGTCTGGGGGGTTGATGAGCAGTTCTTC	CASSVWGVDEQFF
NA	TRBV7-3	NA	TRBJ2-5	TGTGCCAGCAGCTTAACGGAAGGAGAACAGGGAAAAGAGACCCAGTACTTC	CASSLTEGEQGKETQYF
NA	TRBV9	TRBD2	TRBJ2-1	TGTGCCAGCAGCCCCGGGGAAGCGGGGGGCAGGTCCGGGTTCTTC	CASSPGEAGGRSGFF
NA	TRBV3-1/TRBV3-2	NA	TRBJ2-7	TGTGCCAGCAGCCAAGCGTCGGGTCCCTCCTACGAGCAGTACTTC	CASSQASGPSYEQYF
NA	TRBV6-5	NA	TRBJ2-4	TGTGCCAGCAGCACCCTCAGGGGAGGGCTAAACATTCAGTACTTC	CASSTLRGGLNIQYF